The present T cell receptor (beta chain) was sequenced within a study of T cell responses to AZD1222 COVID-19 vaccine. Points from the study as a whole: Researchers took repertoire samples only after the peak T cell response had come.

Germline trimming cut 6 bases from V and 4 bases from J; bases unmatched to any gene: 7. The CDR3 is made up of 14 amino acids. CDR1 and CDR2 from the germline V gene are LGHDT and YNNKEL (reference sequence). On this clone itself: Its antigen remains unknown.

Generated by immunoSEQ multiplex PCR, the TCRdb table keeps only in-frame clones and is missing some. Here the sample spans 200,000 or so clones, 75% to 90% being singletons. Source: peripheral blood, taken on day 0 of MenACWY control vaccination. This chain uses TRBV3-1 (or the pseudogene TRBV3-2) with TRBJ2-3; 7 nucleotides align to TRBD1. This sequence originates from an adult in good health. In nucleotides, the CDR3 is TGTGCCAGCAGGTCACAGGGGCCCGCAGATACGCAGTATTTT. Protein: CASRSQGPADTQYF.